The subject of this entry is one T cell receptor (beta chain). The CDR3 runs to 14 residues. V lost 6 bases to trimming and J lost 7 bases, with 15 bases between them. The V gene's germline CDR1 is MNHEY and CDR2 SVGAGI. The source of the sample is a study of blood T cell repertoires in COVID-19. Background on the study: Samples came from the United States, Italy and Spain, spanning acute and convalescent COVID-19. PBMCs, B-cell-depleted T cells, or T cells were the source of the cDNA or gDNA that made up the material.

Original handling: Reference gene primer amplification in the assay estimated nucleated cell counts. Libraries were prepared by immunoSEQ multiplex PCR; TCRdb keeps only in-frame clonotypes and omits some of them. V, J and clone size reflect that table, while D and trimming were determined from the DNA. This table holds tens of thousands of clones, around four fifths found once. This TCR derives from an older man with acute or convalescent COVID-19. The chain has TRBV6-5 and TRBJ2-2; D possibly corresponds to TRBD1 (5 bases). Sequenced: peripheral blood. The CDR3 DNA sequence: TGTGCCAGCAGGGCAGGGTACGTGAACGGGGAGCTGTTTTTT. It codes for CASRAGYVNGELFF.